The present T cell receptor beta chain was sequenced within a study of T cell changes during pregnancy in multiple sclerosis (dated by TCRdb to about 2019). About the full investigation: Changes in the T cell repertoire over the course of pregnancy were examined in this study in women with multiple sclerosis.

In the germline V gene, CDR1 corresponds to SGHTA and CDR2 to FQGTGA. The CDR3 numbers 20 residues from cysteine through phenylalanine. Just the 60-base CDR3 DNA is kept, in frame starting at base 1. The trim is 1 base for V and 0 bases for J, with a gap of 19 bases between the germline ends. A note on this clone: It has no known antigen specificity. No base quality information exists; no much larger clone differs at one position.

Library construction relied on the immunoSEQ multiplex PCR assay. Here the immuneACCESS table is served through TCRdb, limited to in-frame sequences with V and J called. Missing clones are a known gap in these copies; in checked studies unresolved V genes cover under half, and the rest lacks a known reason. The sample table records about 79,000 clones; over 85% of these occur just once. The ten largest clones add up to approximately 0.71% of the sample. The V and J genes are TRBV7-3 and TRBJ2-6, with TRBD2 as a weak D call on 6 bases. The sequencing used peripheral blood, collected in the second trimester of pregnancy. The source of this sequence is a female donor in good health, enrolled as a control in a pregnancy study. For the CDR3, the sequence is CASSLKGLPPPGSGANVLTF. The nucleotides read TGTGCCAGCAGCTTAAAGGGACTTCCACCTCCCGGCTCTGGGGCCAACGTCCTGACTTTC.